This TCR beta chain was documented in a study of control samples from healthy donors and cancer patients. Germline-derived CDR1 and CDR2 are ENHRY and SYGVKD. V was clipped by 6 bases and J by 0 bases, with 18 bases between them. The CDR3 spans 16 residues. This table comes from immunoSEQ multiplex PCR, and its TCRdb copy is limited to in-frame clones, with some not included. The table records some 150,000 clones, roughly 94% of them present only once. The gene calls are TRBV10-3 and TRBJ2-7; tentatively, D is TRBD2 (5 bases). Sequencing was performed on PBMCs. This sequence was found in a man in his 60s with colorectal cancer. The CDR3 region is CAISTQEGEASYEQYF. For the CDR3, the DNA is TGTGCCATCAGCACCCAAGAGGGCGAAGCCTCCTACGAGCAGTACTTC.